This TCR beta chain appears in the sequencing data of a study of T cell responses to AZD1222 COVID-19 vaccine. Overall study results and limits: The repertoires were collected only after the peak T cell response. Reports indicate that nearly half of spike-specific TCRs are directed at unmutated variant regions.

For this clone: What it recognizes is unknown.

Germline V gene data show CDR1 as MGHDK and CDR2 as SYGVNS. The CDR3 runs 13 residues. V lost 4 bases and J lost 8, with 11 bases in between. Clones were sequenced by immunoSEQ multiplex PCR, and TCRdb holds only the in-frame ones, with some missing. The sample lists under 200,000 clones, 94% occurring once. The input for sequencing was peripheral blood, taken on day 0 of AZD1222 vaccination. The rearrangement uses TRBV25-1 and TRBJ1-4; D possibly corresponds to TRBD1 (5 bases). The clonotype comes from an adult in good health. CDR3 in DNA: TGTGCCAGCAGTGCCGGGGGTCGAGAAAAACTGTTTTTT. It translates to CASSAGGREKLFF. The complete variable domain, with remaining parts taken from reference TRBV25-1 and TRBJ1-4, reads EADIYQTPRYLVIGTGKKITLECSQTMGHDKMYWYQQDPGMELHLIHYSYGVNSTEKGDLSSESTVSRIRTEHFPLTLESARPSHTSQYLCASSAGGREKLFFGSGTQLSVL.